Given below is one T cell receptor (beta chain) in context. No antigen is known for it. The CDR3 sequence is 15 residues long. The V end was cut by 2 bases, the J end by 0 bases, with 10 bases between. Germline CDR1 SGHVS, CDR2 FQNEAQ. This specimen belongs to a study of OX40 agonist ivuxolimab in advanced cancers. Study overall: Those enrolled were around 87% male, with a mean age of 60 years and ages from about 20 to 85. General study results and limits: At 0.1 to 3.0 mg/kg, clonal expansion of CD4+ and CD8+ blood T cells had occurred by week 6. On average, CD8+ T cells showed a greater number of expanded clones than CD4+.

Sequencing used immunoSEQ multiplex PCR; TCRdb keeps in-frame clones, though not all of them. This table has 80,000 to 100,000 clones, 86% appearing once. Peripheral blood came from all dose cohorts at three timepoints. V and J are TRBV7-8 and TRBJ1-1; D is ambiguous. This clonotype originated in an adult with an advanced solid tumor such as melanoma, head and neck, liver or kidney cancer. Material: CD4+ or CD8+ T cells sorted from blood, obtained in a trial of the OX40 agonist ivuxolimab. CDR3: CASSLYGSMNTEAFF. CDR3 bases: TGTGCCAGCAGCTTATACGGCAGTATGAACACTGAAGCTTTCTTT.